This T cell receptor (beta chain) came from a study of shared clonotypes between healthy human individuals. Notes on the study in general: Rarefaction showed sorted-subset sequencing was incomplete despite large depth. Lower generation probabilities were found for non-shared clonotypes than for those shared by all four donors.

The V segment lost 2 bases and the J segment 1 base; nucleotides outside the gene matches: 1. Germline-derived CDR1 and CDR2 are PRHDT and FYEKMQ (reference sequence). The CDR3 is 16 residues long. Naive CD8 cells were CD45RO-negative, positively selected for CCR7, excluding terminally differentiated effector memory CD45RA+ cells. Each donor was a Caucasian adult residing in Nashville, Tennessee. Comments on this clone: The target antigen is unknown. Other DNA sequences within the sample encode an identical CDR3.

Investigators spread the genomic DNA of each subset evenly over several immunoSEQ plates. Clones were sequenced by immunoSEQ multiplex PCR, and TCRdb holds only the in-frame ones, with some missing. The data show about 2 million clones, just under 95% seen once. The sequenced sample consisted of naive CD8+ T cells sorted from blood. This rearrangement joins TRBV13 to TRBJ2-3; TRBD2 aligns across 12 bases. This clonotype was sampled from a man younger than 35 in good health. This CDR3 reads CASSLRLAGGTDTQYF. CDR3 nucleotide sequence: TGTGCCAGCAGCTTACGACTAGCGGGAGGCACAGATACGCAGTATTTT.